Listed below are T cell receptor beta chains from one sample, sequenced in a study of CXCR3-negative and CXCR3-positive naive CD8 T cells. Following a re-call of the 5' RACE reads, TCRdb has one entry per CDR3 protein and lacks DNA. The listing contains 120,000 or so distinct CDR3 sequences. Sequencing was performed on naive CXCR3+ CD8+ T cells from blood. These receptors came from a human donor in good health. Some clones in this sample may be carry-over from other donors' samples. CDR3s include the opening cysteine and the closing phenylalanine or tryptophan.

TRBJ2-5 TRBV28 CASSPISGQVETQYF
TRBJ2-1 TRBV7-3 CASSQLAGVGIEQFF
TRBJ2-2 TRBV15 CATSRGGAPGELFF
TRBJ2-1 TRBV7-2 CASSFVAYEQFF
TRBJ2-5 TRBV27 CASSPTTGGGTQYF
TRBJ2-2 TRBV25-1 CASSDEHRDRITELFF
TRBJ2-7 TRBV7-9 CASSPGLGLEIYEQYF
TRBJ2-7 TRBV4-1 CASSDRDSSYEQYF
TRBJ2-7 TRBV6-2/TRBV6-3 CASSLDRYEQYF
TRBJ2-6 TRBV28 CASSKSGANVLTF
TRBJ2-2 TRBV28 CASSRGEGGELFF
TRBJ2-7 TRBV28 CASSSSWGEYEQYF
TRBJ2-2 TRBV29-1 CSVEYGTLNTGELFF
TRBJ2-3 TRBV6-4 CASSGGGATDTQYF
TRBJ1-1 TRBV20-1 CSATPRRGNTEAFF
TRBJ1-4 TRBV11-3 CASTPRPGTGDEKLFF
TRBJ2-1 TRBV29-1 CSVYPQEYNEQFF
TRBJ2-3 TRBV30 CAWRGDEDTQYF
TRBJ1-1 TRBV20-1 CSAKKNRGNTEAFF
TRBJ2-7 TRBV28 CASSLLGGQAFYEQYF